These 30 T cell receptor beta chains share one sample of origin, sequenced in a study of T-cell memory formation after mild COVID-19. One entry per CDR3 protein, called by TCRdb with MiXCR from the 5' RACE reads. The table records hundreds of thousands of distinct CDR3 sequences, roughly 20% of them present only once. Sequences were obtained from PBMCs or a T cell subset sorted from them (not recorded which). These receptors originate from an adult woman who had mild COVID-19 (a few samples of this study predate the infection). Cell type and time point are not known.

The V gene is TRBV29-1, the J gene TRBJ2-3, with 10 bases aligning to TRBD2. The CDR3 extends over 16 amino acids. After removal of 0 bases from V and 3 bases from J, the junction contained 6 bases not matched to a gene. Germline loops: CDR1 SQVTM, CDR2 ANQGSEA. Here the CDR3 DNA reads TGCAGCGTTGAAGAGGTTAGCGGGGGGACTACAGATACGCAGTATTTT. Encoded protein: CSVEEVSGGTTDTQYF.

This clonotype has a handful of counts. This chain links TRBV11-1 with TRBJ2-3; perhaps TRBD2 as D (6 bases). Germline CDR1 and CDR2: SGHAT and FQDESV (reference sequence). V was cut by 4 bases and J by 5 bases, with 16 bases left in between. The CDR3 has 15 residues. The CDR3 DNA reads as TGTGCCAGCAGCTCCGTAGGAGGGCAGAAAGATACGCAGTATTTT. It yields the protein CASSSVGGQKDTQYF.

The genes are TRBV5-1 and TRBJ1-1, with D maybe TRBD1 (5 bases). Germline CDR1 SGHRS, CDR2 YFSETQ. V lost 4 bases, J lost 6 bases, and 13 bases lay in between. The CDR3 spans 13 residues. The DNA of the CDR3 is TGCGCCAGCAGCCCGGGGCTGGAATCTGAAGCTTTCTTT. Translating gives CASSPGLESEAFF.

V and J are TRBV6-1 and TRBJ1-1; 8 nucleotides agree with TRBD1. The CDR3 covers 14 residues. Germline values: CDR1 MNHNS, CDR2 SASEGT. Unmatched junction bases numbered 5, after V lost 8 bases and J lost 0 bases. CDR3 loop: CASHRDRLNTEAFF. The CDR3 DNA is TGTGCCAGCCATCGGGACAGGCTGAACACTGAAGCTTTCTTT.

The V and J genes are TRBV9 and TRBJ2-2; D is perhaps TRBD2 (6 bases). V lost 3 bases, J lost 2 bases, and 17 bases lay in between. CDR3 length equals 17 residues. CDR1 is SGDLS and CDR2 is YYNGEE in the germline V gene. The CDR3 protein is CASSDPVGGFNTGELFF. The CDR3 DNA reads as TGTGCCAGCAGCGATCCTGTTGGGGGGTTCAACACCGGGGAGCTGTTTTTT.

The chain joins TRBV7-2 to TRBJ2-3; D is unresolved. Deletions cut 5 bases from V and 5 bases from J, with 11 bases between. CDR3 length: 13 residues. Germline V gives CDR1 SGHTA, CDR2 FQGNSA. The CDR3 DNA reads TGTGCCAGCAGCCCACGTGAGCGAGATACGCAGTATTTT. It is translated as CASSPRERDTQYF.

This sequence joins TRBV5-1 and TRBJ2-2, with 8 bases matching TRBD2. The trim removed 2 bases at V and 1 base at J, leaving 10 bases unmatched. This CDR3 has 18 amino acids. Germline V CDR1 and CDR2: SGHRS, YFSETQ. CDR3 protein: CASSLSPSGGRNTGELFF. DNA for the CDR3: TGCGCCAGCAGCTTATCCCCCTCGGGAGGGAGGAACACCGGGGAGCTGTTTTTT.

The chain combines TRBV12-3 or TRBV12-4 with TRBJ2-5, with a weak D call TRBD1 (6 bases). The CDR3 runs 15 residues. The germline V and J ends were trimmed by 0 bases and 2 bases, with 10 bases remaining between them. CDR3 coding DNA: TGTGCCAGCAGTTTAGCACGGCAGGGGCAAGAGACCCAGTACTTC. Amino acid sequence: CASSLARQGQETQYF.

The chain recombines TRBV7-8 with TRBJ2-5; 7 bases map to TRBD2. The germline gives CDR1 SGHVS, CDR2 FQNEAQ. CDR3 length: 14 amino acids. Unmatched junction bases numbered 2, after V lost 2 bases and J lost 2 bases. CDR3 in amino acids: CASSLRRGQETQYF. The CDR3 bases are TGTGCCAGCAGCTTACGGCGGGGGCAAGAGACCCAGTACTTC. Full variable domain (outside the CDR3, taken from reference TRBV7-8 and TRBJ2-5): GAGVSQSPRYKVAKRGQDVALRCDPISGHVSLFWYQQALGQGPEFLTYFQNEAQLDKSGLPSDRFFAERPEGSVSTLKIQRTQQEDSAVYLCASSLRRGQETQYFGPGTRLLVL.

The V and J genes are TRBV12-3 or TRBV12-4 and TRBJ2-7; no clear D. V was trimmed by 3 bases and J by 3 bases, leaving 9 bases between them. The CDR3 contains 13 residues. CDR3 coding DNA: TGTGCCAGCAGTTTCCCGTCGAACTACGAGCAGTACTTC. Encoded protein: CASSFPSNYEQYF.

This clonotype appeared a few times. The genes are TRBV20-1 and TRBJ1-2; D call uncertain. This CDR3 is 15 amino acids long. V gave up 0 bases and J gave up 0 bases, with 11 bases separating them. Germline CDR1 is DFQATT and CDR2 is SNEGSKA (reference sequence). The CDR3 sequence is CSARETVGSNYGYTF. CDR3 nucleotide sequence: TGCAGTGCTAGAGAAACAGTTGGGTCTAACTATGGCTACACCTTC.

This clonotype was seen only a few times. The CDR3 sequence is CASSLVGTTPYNEQFF. CDR3 nucleotide sequence: TGCGCCAGCAGCTTGGTAGGGACCACTCCATACAATGAGCAGTTCTTC. This rearrangement joins TRBV5-1 to TRBJ2-1; D is tentatively TRBD1 or TRBD2 (5 bases each). Germline-derived CDR1 and CDR2 are SGHRS and YFSETQ. This CDR3 region has 16 residues. V was clipped by 0 bases and J by 4 bases, with 14 bases between them.

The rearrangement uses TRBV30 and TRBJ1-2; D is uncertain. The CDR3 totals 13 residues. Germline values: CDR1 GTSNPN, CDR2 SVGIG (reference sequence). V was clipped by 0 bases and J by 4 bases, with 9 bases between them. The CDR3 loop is CAWSVKLTYGYTF. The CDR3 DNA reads TGTGCCTGGAGTGTAAAGCTTACCTATGGCTACACCTTC.

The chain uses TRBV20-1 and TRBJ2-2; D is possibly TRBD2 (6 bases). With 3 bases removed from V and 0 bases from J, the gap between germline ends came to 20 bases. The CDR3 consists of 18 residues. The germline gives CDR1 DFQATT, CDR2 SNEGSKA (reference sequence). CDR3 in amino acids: CSASQPAGSGSNTGELFF. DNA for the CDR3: TGCAGTGCTAGCCAGCCCGCGGGGAGCGGCTCGAACACCGGGGAGCTGTTTTTT.

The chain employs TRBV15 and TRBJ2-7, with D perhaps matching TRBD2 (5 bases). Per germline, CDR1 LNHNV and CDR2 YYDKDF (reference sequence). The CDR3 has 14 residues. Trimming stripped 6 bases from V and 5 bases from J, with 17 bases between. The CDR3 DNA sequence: TGTGCCACCAGGGCGGGCGGCTACCGGGACGAGCAGTACTTC. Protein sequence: CATRAGGYRDEQYF.

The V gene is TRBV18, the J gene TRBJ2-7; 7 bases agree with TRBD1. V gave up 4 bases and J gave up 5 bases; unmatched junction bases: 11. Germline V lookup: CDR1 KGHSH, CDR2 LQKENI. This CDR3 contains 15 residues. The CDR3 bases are TGTGCCAGCTCACGTACCACAGGGGCGTTCCACGAGCAGTACTTC. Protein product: CASSRTTGAFHEQYF.

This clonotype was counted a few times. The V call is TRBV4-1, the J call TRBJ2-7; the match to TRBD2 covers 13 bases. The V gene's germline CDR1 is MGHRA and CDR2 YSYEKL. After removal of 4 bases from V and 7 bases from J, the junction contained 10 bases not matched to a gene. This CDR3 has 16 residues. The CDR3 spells CASSRGLAGDSLEQYF. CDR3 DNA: TGCGCCAGCAGCCGTGGACTAGCGGGGGACTCCCTAGAGCAGTACTTC.

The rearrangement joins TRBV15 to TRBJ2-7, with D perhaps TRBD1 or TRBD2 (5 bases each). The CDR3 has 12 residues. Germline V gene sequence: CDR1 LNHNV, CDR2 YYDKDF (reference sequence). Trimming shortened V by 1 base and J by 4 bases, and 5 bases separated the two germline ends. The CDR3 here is CATSRGGYEQYF. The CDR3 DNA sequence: TGTGCCACCAGCAGAGGGGGGTACGAGCAGTACTTC.

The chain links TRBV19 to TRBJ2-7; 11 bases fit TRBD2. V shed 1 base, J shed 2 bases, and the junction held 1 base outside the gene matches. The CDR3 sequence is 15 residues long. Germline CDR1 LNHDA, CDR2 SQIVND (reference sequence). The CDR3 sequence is CASSIALAGAYEQYF. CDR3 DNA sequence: TGTGCCAGTAGTATAGCACTAGCGGGGGCCTACGAGCAGTACTTC.

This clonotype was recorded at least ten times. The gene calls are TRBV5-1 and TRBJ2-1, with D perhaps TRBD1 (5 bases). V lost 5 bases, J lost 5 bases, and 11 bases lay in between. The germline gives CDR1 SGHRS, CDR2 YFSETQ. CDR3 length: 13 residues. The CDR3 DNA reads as TGCGCCAGCAGTTTAGACAGAAACAATGAGCAGTTCTTC. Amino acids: CASSLDRNNEQFF.

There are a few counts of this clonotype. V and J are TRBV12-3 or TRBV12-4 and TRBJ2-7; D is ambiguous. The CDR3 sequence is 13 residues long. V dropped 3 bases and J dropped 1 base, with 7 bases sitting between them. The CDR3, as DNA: TGTGCCAGCAGTTTTCAGGAATCCTACGAGCAGTACTTC. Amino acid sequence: CASSFQESYEQYF.

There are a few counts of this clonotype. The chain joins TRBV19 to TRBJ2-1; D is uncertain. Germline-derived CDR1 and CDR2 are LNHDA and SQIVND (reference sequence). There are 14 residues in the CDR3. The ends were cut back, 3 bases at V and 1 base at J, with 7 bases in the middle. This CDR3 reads CASSIQDSYNEQFF. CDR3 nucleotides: TGTGCCAGTAGTATTCAGGATTCCTACAATGAGCAGTTCTTC.

As DNA, the CDR3 is TGTGCCAGCAGCCCCAAGTACGGTTCAGAAGCGCAGTATTTT. It codes for CASSPKYGSEAQYF. The genes are TRBV7-9 and TRBJ2-3; D remains unclear. CDR3 length: 14 amino acids. V lost 5 bases to trimming and J lost 10 bases, with 19 bases between them. Per the germline V gene, CDR1 is SEHNR and CDR2 is FQNEAQ (reference sequence).

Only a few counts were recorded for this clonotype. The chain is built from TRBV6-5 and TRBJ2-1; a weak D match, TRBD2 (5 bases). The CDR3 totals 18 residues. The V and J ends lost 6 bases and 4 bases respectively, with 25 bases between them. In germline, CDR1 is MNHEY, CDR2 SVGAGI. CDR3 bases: TGTGCCAGCAGCTACGGAGCAGGCTATGGACTGAATTACAATGAGCAGTTCTTC. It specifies CASSYGAGYGLNYNEQFF.

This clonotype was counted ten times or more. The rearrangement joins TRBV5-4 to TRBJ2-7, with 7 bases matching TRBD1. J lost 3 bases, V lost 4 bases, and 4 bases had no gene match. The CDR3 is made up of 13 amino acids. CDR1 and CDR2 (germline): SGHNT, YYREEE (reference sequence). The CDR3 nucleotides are TGTGCCAGCAGCATGGGACAGCTCTACGAGCAGTACTTC. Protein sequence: CASSMGQLYEQYF.

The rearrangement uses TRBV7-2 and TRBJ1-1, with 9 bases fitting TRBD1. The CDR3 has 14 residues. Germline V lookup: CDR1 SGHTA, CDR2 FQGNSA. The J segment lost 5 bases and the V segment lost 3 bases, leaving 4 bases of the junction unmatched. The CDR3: CASSLGQGKTEAFF. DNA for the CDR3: TGTGCCAGCAGCTTGGGACAGGGTAAGACTGAAGCTTTCTTT. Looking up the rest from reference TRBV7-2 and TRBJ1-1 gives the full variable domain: GAGVSQSPSNKVTEKGKDVELRCDPISGHTALYWYRQSLGQGLEFLIYFQGNSAPDKSGLPSDRFSAERTGGSVSTLTIQRTQQEDSAVYLCASSLGQGKTEAFFGQGTRLTVV.

The CDR3 loop reads CASSLGAQSPQHF. DNA of the CDR3: TGTGCCAGCAGCTTGGGGGCGCAGAGTCCCCAGCATTTT. The chain is built from TRBV7-2 and TRBJ1-5; perhaps TRBD1 as D (6 bases). The germline CDR1 and CDR2 sequences are SGHTA and FQGNSA. Trimming shortened V by 3 bases and J by 10 bases, and 13 bases separated the two germline ends. This CDR3 comprises 13 residues.

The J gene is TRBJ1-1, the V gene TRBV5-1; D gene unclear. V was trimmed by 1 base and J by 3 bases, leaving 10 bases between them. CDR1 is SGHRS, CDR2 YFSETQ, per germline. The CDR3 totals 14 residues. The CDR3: CASSLWVLDTEAFF. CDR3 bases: TGCGCCAGCAGCTTGTGGGTTCTTGACACTGAAGCTTTCTTT.

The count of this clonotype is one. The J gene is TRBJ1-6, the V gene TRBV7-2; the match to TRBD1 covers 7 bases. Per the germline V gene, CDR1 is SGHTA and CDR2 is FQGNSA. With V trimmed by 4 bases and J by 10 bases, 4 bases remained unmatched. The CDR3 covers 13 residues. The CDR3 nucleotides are TGTGCCAGCAGCTCCGACAGGGACTCACCCCTCCACTTT. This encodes CASSSDRDSPLHF. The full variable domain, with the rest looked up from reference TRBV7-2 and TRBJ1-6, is GAGVSQSPSNKVTEKGKDVELRCDPISGHTALYWYRQSLGQGLEFLIYFQGNSAPDKSGLPSDRFSAERTGGSVSTLTIQRTQQEDSAVYLCASSSDRDSPLHFGNGTRLTVT.

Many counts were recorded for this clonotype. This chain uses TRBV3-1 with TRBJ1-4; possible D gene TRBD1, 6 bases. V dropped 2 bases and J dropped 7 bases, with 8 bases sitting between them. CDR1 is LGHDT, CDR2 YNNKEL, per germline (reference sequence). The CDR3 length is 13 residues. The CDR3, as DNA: TGTGCCAGCAGCCAACAGGGGATTGAAAAACTGTTTTTT. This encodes CASSQQGIEKLFF.